The rows below give T cell receptor beta chains drawn from one sample of a study of blood T cell repertoires in COVID-19. TCRdb's copy holds only in-frame clones and misses some; the assay was immunoSEQ multiplex PCR. The sample consists of roughly 200,000 clones, approximately 87% of them appearing once. The specimen was peripheral blood. These receptors came from a woman in her late teens or twenties who had recovered from COVID-19. Each CDR3 is given with its conserved first and last residue. Fields, in order: J gene, clone size, V gene, D gene, CDR3 DNA, CDR3 protein. D genes are given only for firm matches. Rows give clone size only sometimes, using once, few, many, or a class for an expanded clone.

j_gene: TRBJ1-3
abundance: -
v_gene: TRBV6-1
d_gene: -
CDR3nt: TGTGCCAGCAGTGCCTCCGGGACAACCAGGCCCGGAAACACCATATATTTT
CDR3aa: CASSASGTTRPGNTIYF

j_gene: TRBJ1-3
abundance: -
v_gene: TRBV19
d_gene: TRBD1
CDR3nt: TGTGCCAGTAGTAGCGGGACAGGAGGAAACACCATATATTTT
CDR3aa: CASSSGTGGNTIYF

j_gene: TRBJ2-7
abundance: -
v_gene: TRBV6-5
d_gene: TRBD1
CDR3nt: TGTGCCAGCAGCTTACCGGGACAGTACGAGCAGTACTTC
CDR3aa: CASSLPGQYEQYF

j_gene: TRBJ2-5
abundance: -
v_gene: TRBV3-1/TRBV3-2
d_gene: TRBD1
CDR3nt: TGTGCCAGCATTCGGGACAGGAAAGAGACCCAGTACTTC
CDR3aa: CASIRDRKETQYF

j_gene: TRBJ2-5
abundance: -
v_gene: TRBV7-9
d_gene: TRBD2
CDR3nt: TGTGCCAGCAGCTCGAGGGCTAGCGGGGAGGCCAGGGAGACCCAGTACTTC
CDR3aa: CASSSRASGEARETQYF

j_gene: TRBJ2-4
abundance: -
v_gene: TRBV7-9
d_gene: -
CDR3nt: TGTGCCAGCAGCCCCGATGCGGGGATTCAGTACTTC
CDR3aa: CASSPDAGIQYF

j_gene: TRBJ1-6
abundance: few
v_gene: TRBV6-5
d_gene: TRBD1
CDR3nt: TGTGCCTCGTGGACAGGGCGGTCCTATAATTCACCCCTCCACTTT
CDR3aa: CASWTGRSYNSPLHF

j_gene: TRBJ1-5
abundance: -
v_gene: TRBV2
d_gene: TRBD1
CDR3nt: TGTGCCAGCAGTGAAGAGGGGGCCGGTCAGCCCCAGCATTTT
CDR3aa: CASSEEGAGQPQHF

j_gene: TRBJ2-1
abundance: -
v_gene: TRBV19
d_gene: -
CDR3nt: TGTGCCAGTATGGCCCCAGGGAGGAACAATGAGCAGTTCTTC
CDR3aa: CASMAPGRNNEQFF

j_gene: TRBJ1-1
abundance: -
v_gene: TRBV6-5
d_gene: TRBD1
CDR3nt: TGTGCCAGCACCGGGACAGCGAACACTGAAGCTTTCTTT
CDR3aa: CASTGTANTEAFF

j_gene: TRBJ2-1
abundance: -
v_gene: TRBV5-1
d_gene: TRBD2
CDR3nt: TGCGCCAGCAGCTCCCTAATAGCGGGGGGAGGTAATGAGCAGTTCTTC
CDR3aa: CASSSLIAGGGNEQFF

j_gene: TRBJ2-3
abundance: -
v_gene: TRBV7-2
d_gene: TRBD2
CDR3nt: TGTGCCAGCAGCGCCGGACTAGCGCTGAGCACAGATACGCAGTATTTT
CDR3aa: CASSAGLALSTDTQYF

j_gene: TRBJ2-7
abundance: many
v_gene: TRBV10-3
d_gene: -
CDR3nt: TGTGCCATCAGGACTACAGGGTCAAGCTCCTACGAGCAGTACTTC
CDR3aa: CAIRTTGSSSYEQYF

j_gene: TRBJ1-4
abundance: -
v_gene: TRBV29-1
d_gene: -
CDR3nt: TGCAGCACCGGTCGGGACTGTAATGAAAAACTGTTTTTT
CDR3aa: CSTGRDCNEKLFF

j_gene: TRBJ1-4
abundance: -
v_gene: TRBV5-3
d_gene: -
CDR3nt: TGTGCCAGAAGCTGGGGGGCAACTAATGAAAAACTGTTTTTT
CDR3aa: CARSWGATNEKLFF

j_gene: TRBJ1-6
abundance: few
v_gene: TRBV2
d_gene: -
CDR3nt: TGTGCCAGCAATTCCCAACAAGGAGCCAATTCACCCCTCCACTTT
CDR3aa: CASNSQQGANSPLHF

j_gene: TRBJ2-2
abundance: -
v_gene: TRBV19
d_gene: TRBD1
CDR3nt: TGTGCCAGTAGAAAGACAGGGGAGAACACCGGGGAGCTGTTTTTT
CDR3aa: CASRKTGENTGELFF

j_gene: TRBJ1-2
abundance: -
v_gene: TRBV5-1
d_gene: TRBD1
CDR3nt: TGCGCCAGCAGCTCGCCGACAGGGACGGACGGCTACACCTTC
CDR3aa: CASSSPTGTDGYTF

j_gene: TRBJ2-7
abundance: -
v_gene: TRBV5-1
d_gene: TRBD1
CDR3nt: TGCGCCAGCAGCTTGGGGGACAGGGGGCTTGGCGAGCAGTACTTC
CDR3aa: CASSLGDRGLGEQYF

j_gene: TRBJ2-1
abundance: -
v_gene: TRBV5-4
d_gene: TRBD2
CDR3nt: TGTGCCAGCAGCTTGTCTGCTAGCGGGGTTTACAATGAGCAGTTCTTC
CDR3aa: CASSLSASGVYNEQFF

j_gene: TRBJ2-7
abundance: few
v_gene: TRBV5-5
d_gene: -
CDR3nt: TGTGCCAGCTCCAGACTAGACCCCTACGAGCAGTACTTC
CDR3aa: CASSRLDPYEQYF

j_gene: TRBJ2-3
abundance: -
v_gene: TRBV4-1
d_gene: -
CDR3nt: TGCGCCAGCAGCCTTCCCTGGGGGACTCCGCCAGATACGCAGTATTTT
CDR3aa: CASSLPWGTPPDTQYF

j_gene: TRBJ1-2
abundance: -
v_gene: TRBV25-1
d_gene: -
CDR3nt: TGTGCCAGCAGTGTTGGAGGGGCCTATGGCTACACCTTC
CDR3aa: CASSVGGAYGYTF